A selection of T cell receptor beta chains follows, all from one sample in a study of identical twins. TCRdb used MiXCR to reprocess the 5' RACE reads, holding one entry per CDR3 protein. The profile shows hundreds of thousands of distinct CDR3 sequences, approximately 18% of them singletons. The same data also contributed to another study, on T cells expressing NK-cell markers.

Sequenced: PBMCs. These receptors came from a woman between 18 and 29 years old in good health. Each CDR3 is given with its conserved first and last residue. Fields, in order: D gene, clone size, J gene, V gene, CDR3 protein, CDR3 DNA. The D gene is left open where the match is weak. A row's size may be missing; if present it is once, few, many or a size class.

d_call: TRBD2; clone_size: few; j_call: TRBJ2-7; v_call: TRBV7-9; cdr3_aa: CASSLPTGLAGLEQYF; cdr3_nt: TGTGCCAGCAGCCTCCCAACGGGACTAGCGGGTCTGGAGCAGTACTTC
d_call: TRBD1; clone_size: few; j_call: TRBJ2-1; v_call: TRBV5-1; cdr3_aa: CASRPTGSPEYNEQFF; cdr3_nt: TGCGCCAGCAGACCGACAGGGAGCCCGGAATACAATGAGCAGTTCTTC
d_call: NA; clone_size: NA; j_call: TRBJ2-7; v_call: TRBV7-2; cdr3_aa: CASSFAHYEQYF; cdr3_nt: TGTGCCAGCAGCTTCGCTCATTACGAGCAGTACTTC
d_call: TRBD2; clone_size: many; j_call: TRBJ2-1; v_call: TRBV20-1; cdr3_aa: CSATWASGSYLDNEQFF; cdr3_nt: TGCAGTGCTACCTGGGCTAGCGGGAGTTATTTGGACAATGAGCAGTTCTTC
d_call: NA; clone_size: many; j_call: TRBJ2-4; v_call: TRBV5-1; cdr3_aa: CASSLGTKNIQYF; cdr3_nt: TGCGCCAGCAGCTTGGGGACCAAAAACATTCAGTACTTC
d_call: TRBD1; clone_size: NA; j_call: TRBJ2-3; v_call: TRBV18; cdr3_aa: CASSRFHRGQSTDTQYF; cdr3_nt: TGTGCCAGCTCACGATTCCACAGGGGGCAGAGCACAGATACGCAGTATTTT
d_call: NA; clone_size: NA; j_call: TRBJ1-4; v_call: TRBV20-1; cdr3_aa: CSAEGSREKLFF; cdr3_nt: TGCAGTGCTGAGGGGTCCAGAGAAAAACTGTTTTTT
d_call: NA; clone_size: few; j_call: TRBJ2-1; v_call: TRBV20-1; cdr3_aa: CSADYYNEQFF; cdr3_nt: TGCAGCGCGGACTACTACAATGAGCAGTTCTTC
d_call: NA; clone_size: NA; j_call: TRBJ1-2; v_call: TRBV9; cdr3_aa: CASLSQDNYGYTF; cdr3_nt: TGTGCCAGCTTATCACAGGATAACTATGGCTACACCTTC
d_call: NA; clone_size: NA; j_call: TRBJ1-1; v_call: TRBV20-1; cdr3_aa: CSALRTVNTEAFF; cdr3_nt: TGCAGTGCTCTACGGACAGTCAACACTGAAGCTTTCTTT
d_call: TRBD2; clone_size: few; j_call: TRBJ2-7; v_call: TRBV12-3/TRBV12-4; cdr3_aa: CASAPGLAFSEQYF; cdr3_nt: TGTGCCAGCGCACCGGGACTAGCATTCTCCGAGCAGTACTTC
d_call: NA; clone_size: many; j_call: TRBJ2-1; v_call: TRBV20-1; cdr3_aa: CSAPVLRGEQFF; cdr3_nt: TGCAGTGCTCCGGTACTAAGGGGTGAGCAGTTCTTC
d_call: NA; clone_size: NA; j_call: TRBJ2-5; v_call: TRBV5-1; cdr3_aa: CASSLAVEETQYF; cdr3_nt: TGCGCCAGCAGCTTGGCGGTGGAGGAGACCCAGTACTTC
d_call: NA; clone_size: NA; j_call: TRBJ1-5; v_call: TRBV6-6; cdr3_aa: CATNTGLGQPQHF; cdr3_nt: TGTGCCACTAACACGGGGCTAGGTCAGCCCCAGCATTTT
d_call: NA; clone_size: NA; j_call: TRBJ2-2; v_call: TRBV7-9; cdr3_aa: CASSFNRLGATGELFF; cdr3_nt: TGTGCCAGCAGCTTTAACCGACTGGGGGCCACCGGGGAGCTGTTTTTT
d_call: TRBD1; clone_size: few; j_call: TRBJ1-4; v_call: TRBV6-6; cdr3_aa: CASRTGGEKLFF; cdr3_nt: TGTGCCAGCAGGACAGGGGGTGAAAAACTGTTTTTT
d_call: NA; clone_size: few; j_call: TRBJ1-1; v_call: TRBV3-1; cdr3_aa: CASSQVLVNTEAFF; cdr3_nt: TGTGCCAGCAGCCAAGTGCTGGTTAACACTGAAGCTTTCTTT
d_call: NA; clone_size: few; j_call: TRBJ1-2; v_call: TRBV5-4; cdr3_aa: CASSFTGWGPDGYTF; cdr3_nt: TGTGCCAGCAGCTTTACAGGGTGGGGACCGGATGGCTACACCTTC
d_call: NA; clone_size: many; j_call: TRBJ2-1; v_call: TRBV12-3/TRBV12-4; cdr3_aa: CASSSTGNEQFF; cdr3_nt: TGTGCCAGCAGTTCGACAGGAAATGAGCAGTTCTTC
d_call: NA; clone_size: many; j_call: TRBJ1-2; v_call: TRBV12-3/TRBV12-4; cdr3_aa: CASSYGTSGYTF; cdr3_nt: TGTGCCAGCAGTTACGGGACATCTGGCTACACCTTC
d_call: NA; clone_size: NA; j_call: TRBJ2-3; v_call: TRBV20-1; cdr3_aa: CSASMADTQYF; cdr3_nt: TGCAGTGCTAGTATGGCAGATACGCAGTATTTT
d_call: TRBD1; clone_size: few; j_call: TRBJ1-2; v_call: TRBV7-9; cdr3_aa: CASSQTGVGYGYTF; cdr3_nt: TGTGCCAGCAGCCAAACAGGGGTAGGGTATGGCTACACCTTC
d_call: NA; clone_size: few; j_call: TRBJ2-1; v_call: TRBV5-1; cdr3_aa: CASSLEAGPNEQFF; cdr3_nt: TGCGCCAGCAGCTTGGAAGCAGGACCCAATGAGCAGTTCTTC
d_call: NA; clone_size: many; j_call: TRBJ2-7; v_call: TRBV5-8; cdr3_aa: CASSLGGLTTEQYF; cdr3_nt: TGTGCCAGCAGCTTAGGCGGCTTAACTACCGAGCAGTACTTC
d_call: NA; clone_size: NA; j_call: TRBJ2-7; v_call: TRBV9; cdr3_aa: CASSVDPGTGAEQYF; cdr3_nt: TGTGCCAGCAGCGTAGACCCAGGGACGGGGGCCGAGCAGTACTTC
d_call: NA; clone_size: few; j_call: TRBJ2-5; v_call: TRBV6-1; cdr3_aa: CASSQDRGGRETQYF; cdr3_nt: TGTGCCAGCAGTCAAGACAGGGGAGGGCGAGAGACCCAGTACTTC
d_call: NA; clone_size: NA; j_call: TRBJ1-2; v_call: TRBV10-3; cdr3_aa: CAIRDRILNYGYTF; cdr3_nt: TGTGCCATCAGGGACAGAATTTTGAACTATGGCTACACCTTC
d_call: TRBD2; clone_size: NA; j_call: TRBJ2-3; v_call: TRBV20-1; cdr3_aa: CSARNPSGSGPDTQYF; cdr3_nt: TGCAGTGCTAGAAACCCTAGCGGGAGCGGGCCAGATACGCAGTATTTT
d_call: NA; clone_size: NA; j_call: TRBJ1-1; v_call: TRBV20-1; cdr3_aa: CSAATTGVLTGSGEF; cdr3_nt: TGCAGTGCCGCCACAACGGGGGTTTTAACCGGCTCGGGGGAATTT
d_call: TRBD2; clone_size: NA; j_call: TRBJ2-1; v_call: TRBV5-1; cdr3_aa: CASESGRGAYNEQFF; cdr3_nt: TGCGCCAGCGAGAGCGGGAGGGGGGCCTACAATGAGCAGTTCTTC
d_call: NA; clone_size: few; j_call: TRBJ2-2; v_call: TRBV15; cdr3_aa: CATSIGQTGELFF; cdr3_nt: TGTGCCACCAGCATCGGACAGACCGGGGAGCTGTTTTTT
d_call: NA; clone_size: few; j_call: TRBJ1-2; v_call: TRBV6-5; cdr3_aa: CASSYGTGGGGYTF; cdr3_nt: TGTGCCAGCAGTTATGGCACCGGAGGCGGTGGCTACACCTTC
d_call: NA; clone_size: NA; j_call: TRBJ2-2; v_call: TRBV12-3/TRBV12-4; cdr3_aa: CASNGQLNTGELFF; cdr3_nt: TGTGCCAGCAATGGACAGCTGAACACCGGGGAGCTGTTTTTT
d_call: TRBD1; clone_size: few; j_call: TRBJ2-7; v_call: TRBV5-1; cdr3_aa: CASSFGTGGNHEQYF; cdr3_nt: TGCGCCAGCAGCTTCGGGACAGGGGGAAATCACGAGCAGTACTTC
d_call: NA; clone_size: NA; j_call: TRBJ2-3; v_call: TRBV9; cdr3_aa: CASSPTEAHTDTQYF; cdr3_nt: TGTGCCAGCAGCCCCACCGAGGCCCACACAGATACGCAGTATTTT
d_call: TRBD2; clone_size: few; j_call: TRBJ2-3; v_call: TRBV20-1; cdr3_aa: CSARTGRGGMTDTQYF; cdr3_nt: TGCAGTGCTAGGACGGGGCGGGGGGGGATGACAGATACGCAGTATTTT
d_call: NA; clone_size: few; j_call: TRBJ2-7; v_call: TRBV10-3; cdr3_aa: CAISDLKVGDYEQYF; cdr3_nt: TGTGCCATCAGTGACCTTAAGGTCGGGGACTACGAGCAGTACTTC
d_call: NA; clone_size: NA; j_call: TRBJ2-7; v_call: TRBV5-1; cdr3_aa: CASSDGVSGGEQYF; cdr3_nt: TGCGCCAGCAGCGACGGTGTCTCCGGGGGCGAGCAGTACTTC
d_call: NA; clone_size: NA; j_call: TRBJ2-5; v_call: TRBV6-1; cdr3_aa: CASTRDSTGTQYF; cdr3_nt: TGTGCCAGCACCCGGGACTCTACGGGGACCCAGTACTTC
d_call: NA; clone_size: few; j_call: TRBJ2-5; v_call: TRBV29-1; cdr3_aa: CSVSLTQETQYF; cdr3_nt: TGCAGCGTGTCTCTCACCCAAGAGACCCAGTACTTC
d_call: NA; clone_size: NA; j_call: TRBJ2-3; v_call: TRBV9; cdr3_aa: CASSVAAPLDTQYF; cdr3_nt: TGTGCCAGCAGCGTAGCCGCTCCTCTGGATACGCAGTATTTT
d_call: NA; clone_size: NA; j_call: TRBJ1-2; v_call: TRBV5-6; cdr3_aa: CASSLTGPQGYTF; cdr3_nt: TGTGCCAGCAGTCTAACAGGGCCACAGGGCTACACCTTC
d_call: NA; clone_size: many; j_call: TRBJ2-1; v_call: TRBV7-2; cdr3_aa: CASSLFQQAYNEQFF; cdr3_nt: TGTGCCAGCAGCTTATTCCAGCAGGCCTACAATGAGCAGTTCTTC
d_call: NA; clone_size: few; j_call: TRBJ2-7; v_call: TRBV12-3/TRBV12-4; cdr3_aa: CASSFGDLSYEQYF; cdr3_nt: TGTGCCAGCAGTTTTGGAGACCTCTCCTACGAGCAGTACTTC
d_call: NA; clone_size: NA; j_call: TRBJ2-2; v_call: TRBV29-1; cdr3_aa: CSVLQTGELFF; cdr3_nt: TGCAGCGTTTTACAGACCGGGGAGCTGTTTTTT
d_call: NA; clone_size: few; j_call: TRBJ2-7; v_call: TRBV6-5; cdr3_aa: CASSYSSMGPSYEQYF; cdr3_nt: TGTGCCAGCAGTTACTCGAGTATGGGTCCCTCCTACGAGCAGTACTTC
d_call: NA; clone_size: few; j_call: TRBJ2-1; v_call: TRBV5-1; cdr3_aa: CASSLVVSSSGEQFF; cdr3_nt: TGCGCCAGCAGCTTGGTTGTTAGCTCCTCAGGTGAGCAGTTCTTC
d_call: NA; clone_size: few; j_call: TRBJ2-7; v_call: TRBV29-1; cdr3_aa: CSVEDADYAYEQYF; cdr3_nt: TGCAGCGTTGAAGATGCCGACTACGCCTACGAGCAGTACTTC
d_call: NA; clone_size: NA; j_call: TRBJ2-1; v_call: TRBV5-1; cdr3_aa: CASSRDTNSYNEQFF; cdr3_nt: TGCGCCAGCAGCCGAGACACTAATTCCTACAATGAGCAGTTCTTC
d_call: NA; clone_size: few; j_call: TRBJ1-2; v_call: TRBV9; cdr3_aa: CASRNRVYGYTF; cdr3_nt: TGTGCCAGCAGAAACAGGGTCTATGGCTACACCTTC